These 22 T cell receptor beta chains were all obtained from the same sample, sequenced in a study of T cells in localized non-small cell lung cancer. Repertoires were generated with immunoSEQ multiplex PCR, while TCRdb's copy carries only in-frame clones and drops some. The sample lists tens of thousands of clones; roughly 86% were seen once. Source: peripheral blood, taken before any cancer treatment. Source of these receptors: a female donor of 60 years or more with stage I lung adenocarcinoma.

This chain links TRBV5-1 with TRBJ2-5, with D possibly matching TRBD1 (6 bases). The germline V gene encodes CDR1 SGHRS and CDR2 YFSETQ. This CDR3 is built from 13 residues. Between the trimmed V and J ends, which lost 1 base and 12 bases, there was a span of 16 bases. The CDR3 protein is CASSLQPQGQEYF. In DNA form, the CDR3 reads TGCGCCAGCAGCTTGCAACCCCAGGGACAAGAGTACTTC.

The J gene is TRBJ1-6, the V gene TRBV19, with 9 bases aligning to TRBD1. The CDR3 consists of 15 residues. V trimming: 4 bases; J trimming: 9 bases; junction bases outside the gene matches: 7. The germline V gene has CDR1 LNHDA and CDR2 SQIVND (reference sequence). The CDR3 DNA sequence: TGTGCCAGTAGTACCTCGGGACAGGGCGGTTCACCCCTCCACTTT. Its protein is CASSTSGQGGSPLHF. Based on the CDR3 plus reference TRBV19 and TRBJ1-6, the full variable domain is DGGITQSPKYLFRKEGQNVTLSCEQNLNHDAMYWYRQDPGQGLRLIYYSQIVNDFQKGDIAEGYSVSREKKESFPLTVTSAQKNPTAFYLCASSTSGQGGSPLHFGNGTRLTVT.

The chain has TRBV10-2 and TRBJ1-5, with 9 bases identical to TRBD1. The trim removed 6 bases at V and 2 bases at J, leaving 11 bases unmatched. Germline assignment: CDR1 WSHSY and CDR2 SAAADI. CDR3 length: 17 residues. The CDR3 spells CASSLVGTGKGNQPQHF. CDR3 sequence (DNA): TGCGCCAGCAGCCTTGTCGGGACAGGGAAGGGCAATCAGCCCCAGCATTTT.

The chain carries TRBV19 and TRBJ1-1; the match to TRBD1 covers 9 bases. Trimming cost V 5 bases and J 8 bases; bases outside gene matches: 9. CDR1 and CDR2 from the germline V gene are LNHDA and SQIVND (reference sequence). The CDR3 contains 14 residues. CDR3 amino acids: CASSRPGQGLEAFF. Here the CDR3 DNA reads TGTGCCAGTAGTCGCCCGGGACAGGGATTAGAAGCTTTCTTT.

For the CDR3, the DNA is TGTGCCAGCAGCTTAGGGACCTTTTCTGAAGCTTTCTTT. It codes for CASSLGTFSEAFF. The gene calls are TRBV7-3 and TRBJ1-1; possibly TRBD1 for D (5 bases). CDR3 length equals 13 residues. From germline, CDR1 is SGHTA and CDR2 FQGTGA. Trimming took 2 bases from V and 6 from J, leaving 10 bases between them.

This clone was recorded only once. CDR3 protein: CASSETGMVEKLFF. In DNA form, the CDR3 reads TGTGCCAGCAGTGAGACAGGGATGGTAGAAAAACTGTTTTTT. V gene TRBV2 combines with J gene TRBJ1-4, with TRBD1 identical over 7 bases. This CDR3 region has 14 residues. Germline trimming cut 3 bases from V and 8 bases from J; bases unmatched to any gene: 6. Germline V CDR1 and CDR2: SNHLY, FYNNEI. Filled out from reference TRBV2 and TRBJ1-4, the complete variable domain reads EPEVTQTPSHQVTQMGQEVILRCVPISNHLYFYWYRQILGQKVEFLVSFYNNEISEKSEIFDDQFSVERPDGSNFTLKIRSTKLEDSAMYFCASSETGMVEKLFFGSGTQLSVL.

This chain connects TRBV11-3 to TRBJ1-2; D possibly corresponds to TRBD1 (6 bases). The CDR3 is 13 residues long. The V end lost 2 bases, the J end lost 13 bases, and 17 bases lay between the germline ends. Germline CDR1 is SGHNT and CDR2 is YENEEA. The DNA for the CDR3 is TGTGCCAGCAGCTTAAGGAATCTGGACAGTGGCACCTTC. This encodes CASSLRNLDSGTF.

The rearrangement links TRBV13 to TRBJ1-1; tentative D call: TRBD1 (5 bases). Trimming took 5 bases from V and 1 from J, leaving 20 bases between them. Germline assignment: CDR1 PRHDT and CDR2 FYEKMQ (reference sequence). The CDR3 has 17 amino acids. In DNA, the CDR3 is TGTGCCAGCAGCGTTACCGTGGGACGGAGATCGAACACTGAAGCTTTCTTT. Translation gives CASSVTVGRRSNTEAFF.

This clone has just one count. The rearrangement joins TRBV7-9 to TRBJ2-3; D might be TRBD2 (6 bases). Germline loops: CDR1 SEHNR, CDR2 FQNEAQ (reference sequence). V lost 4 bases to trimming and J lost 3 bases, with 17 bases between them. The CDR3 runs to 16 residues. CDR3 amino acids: CASSSGATIGTDTQYF. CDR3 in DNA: TGTGCCAGCAGCTCGGGAGCGACCATTGGGACAGATACGCAGTATTTT. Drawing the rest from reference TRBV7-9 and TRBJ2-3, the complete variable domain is DTGVSQNPRHKITKRGQNVTFRCDPISEHNRLYWYRQTLGQGPEFLTYFQNEAQLEKSRLLSDRFSAERPKGSFSTLEIQRTEQGDSAMYLCASSSGATIGTDTQYFGPGTRLTVL.

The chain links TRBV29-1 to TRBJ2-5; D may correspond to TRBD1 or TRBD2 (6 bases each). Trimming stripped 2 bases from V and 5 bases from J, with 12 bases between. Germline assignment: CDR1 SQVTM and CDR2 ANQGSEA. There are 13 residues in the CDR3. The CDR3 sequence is CSVEPGAGETQYF. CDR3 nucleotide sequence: TGCAGCGTTGAACCGGGGGCCGGGGAGACCCAGTACTTC.

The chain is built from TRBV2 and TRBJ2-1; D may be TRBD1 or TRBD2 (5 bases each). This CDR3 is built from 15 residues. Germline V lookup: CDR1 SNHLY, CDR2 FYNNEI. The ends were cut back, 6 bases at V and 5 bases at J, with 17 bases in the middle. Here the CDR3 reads CASSRYRQGDNEQFF. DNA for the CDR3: TGTGCCAGCAGCCGCTACCGCCAGGGAGACAATGAGCAGTTCTTC.

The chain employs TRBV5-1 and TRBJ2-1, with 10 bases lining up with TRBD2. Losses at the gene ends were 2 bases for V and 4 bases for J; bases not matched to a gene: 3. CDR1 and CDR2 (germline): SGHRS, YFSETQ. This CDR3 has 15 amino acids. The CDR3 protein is CASSLAGGQYNEQFF. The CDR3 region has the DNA TGCGCCAGCAGCTTAGCGGGGGGGCAATACAATGAGCAGTTCTTC.

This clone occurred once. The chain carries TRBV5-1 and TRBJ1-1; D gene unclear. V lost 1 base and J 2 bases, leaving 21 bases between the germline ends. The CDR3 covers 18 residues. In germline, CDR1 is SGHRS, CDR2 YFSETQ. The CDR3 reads CASSLRPPVFGGNTEAFF. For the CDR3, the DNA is TGCGCCAGCAGCTTGCGGCCTCCGGTGTTCGGTGGTAACACTGAAGCTTTCTTT.

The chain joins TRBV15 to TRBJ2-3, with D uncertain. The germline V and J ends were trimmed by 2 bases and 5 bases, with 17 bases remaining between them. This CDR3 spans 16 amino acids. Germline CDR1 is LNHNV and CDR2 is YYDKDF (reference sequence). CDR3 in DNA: TGTGCCACCAGCAGACCTTTAAGCGTTCCTGGAGATACGCAGTATTTT. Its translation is CATSRPLSVPGDTQYF.

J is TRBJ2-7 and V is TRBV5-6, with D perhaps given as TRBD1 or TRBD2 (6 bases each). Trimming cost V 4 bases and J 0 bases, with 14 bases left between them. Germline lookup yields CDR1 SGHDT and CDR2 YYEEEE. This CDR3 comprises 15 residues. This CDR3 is CASSPLRGGSYEQYF. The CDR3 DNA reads TGTGCCAGCAGCCCGCTCAGGGGAGGCTCCTACGAGCAGTACTTC.

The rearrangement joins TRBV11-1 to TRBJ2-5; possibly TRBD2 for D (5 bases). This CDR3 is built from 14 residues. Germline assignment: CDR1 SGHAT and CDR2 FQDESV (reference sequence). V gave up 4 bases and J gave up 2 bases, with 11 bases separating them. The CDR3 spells CASSYKRGQETQYF. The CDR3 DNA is TGTGCCAGCAGCTACAAACGGGGTCAAGAGACCCAGTACTTC.

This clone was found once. The CDR3 spells CASSDQVNEKLFF. The DNA of the CDR3 is TGCGCCAGCAGTGACCAAGTCAATGAAAAACTGTTTTTT. The gene calls are TRBV10-1 and TRBJ1-4; D is ambiguous. Germline V gene lookup returns CDR1 WNHNN and CDR2 SYGVQD (reference sequence). CDR3 length equals 13 residues. V was trimmed by 3 bases and J by 5 bases, leaving 7 bases between them.

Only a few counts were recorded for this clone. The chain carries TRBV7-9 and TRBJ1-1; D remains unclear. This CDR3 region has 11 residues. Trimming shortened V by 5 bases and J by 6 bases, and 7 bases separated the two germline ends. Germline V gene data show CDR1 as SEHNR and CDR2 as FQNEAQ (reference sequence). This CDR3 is CASSPGAEAFF. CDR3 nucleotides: TGTGCCAGCAGCCCCGGGGCTGAAGCTTTCTTT.

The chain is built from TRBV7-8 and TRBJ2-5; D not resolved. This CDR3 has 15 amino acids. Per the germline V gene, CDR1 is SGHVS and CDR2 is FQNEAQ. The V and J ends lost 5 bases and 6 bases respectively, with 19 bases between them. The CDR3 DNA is TGTGCCAGCAGCAACCCGTGGACCGGATCCAAGACCCAGTACTTC. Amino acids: CASSNPWTGSKTQYF.

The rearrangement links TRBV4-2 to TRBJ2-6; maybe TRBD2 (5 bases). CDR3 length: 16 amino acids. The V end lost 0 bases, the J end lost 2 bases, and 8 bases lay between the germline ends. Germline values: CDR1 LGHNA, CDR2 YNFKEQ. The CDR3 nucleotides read TGTGCCAGCAGCCAAGATTTGGGAGCTGGGGCCAACGTCCTGACTTTC. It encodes CASSQDLGAGANVLTF.

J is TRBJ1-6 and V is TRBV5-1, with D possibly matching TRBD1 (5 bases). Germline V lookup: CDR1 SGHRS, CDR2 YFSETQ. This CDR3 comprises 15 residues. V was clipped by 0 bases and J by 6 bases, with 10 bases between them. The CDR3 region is CASSLEQGSNSPLHF. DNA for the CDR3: TGCGCCAGCAGCTTGGAGCAGGGTTCTAATTCACCCCTCCACTTT.

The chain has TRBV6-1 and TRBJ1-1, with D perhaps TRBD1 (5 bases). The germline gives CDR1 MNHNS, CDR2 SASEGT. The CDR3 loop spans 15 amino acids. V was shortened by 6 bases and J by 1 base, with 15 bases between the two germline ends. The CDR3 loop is CASRELGPENTEAFF. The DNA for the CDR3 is TGTGCCAGCAGGGAGTTGGGGCCGGAGAACACTGAAGCTTTCTTT.